Presented here are 21 T cell receptor beta chains from one specimen sequenced in a study of Graves' ophthalmopathy and Graves' hyperthyroidism. Amplifying from RNA transcripts, the study obtained TCR beta CDR3 regions. HTBI primers served in a first-round RT-PCR, which a second-round multiplex PCR followed. TCRdb used MiXCR to reprocess the multiplex PCR reads, holding one entry per CDR3 protein. This table holds 45,000 to 60,000 distinct CDR3 sequences, less than 55% found once. Material: peripheral blood. Receptor source: an adult woman with Graves' ophthalmopathy.

The genes are TRBV20-1 and TRBJ1-2; D uncertain. V lost 3 bases, J lost 12 bases, and 14 bases lay in between. Germline loops: CDR1 DFQATT, CDR2 SNEGSKA (reference sequence). CDR3 length equals 11 residues. CDR3 nucleotide sequence: TGCAGTGCTAGGCGGCTAGCGGGTAACACCTTC. It yields the protein CSARRLAGNTF.

V and J are TRBV9 and TRBJ1-5; 7 nucleotides agree with TRBD1. This CDR3 spans 14 amino acids. Germline CDR1 is SGDLS and CDR2 is YYNGEE. Trimming removed 4 bases from V and 8 bases from J; junction bases left unmatched: 9. CDR3 coding DNA: TGTGCCAGCAGCCCCGACAGGGCGGATGAGCCCCAGCATTTT. Translation gives CASSPDRADEPQHF.

CDR3 residues: CASSLLGVGDTEAFF. In DNA form, the CDR3 reads TGCGCCAGCAGCTTGTTAGGGGTAGGGGACACTGAAGCTTTCTTT. The chain uses TRBV5-1 and TRBJ1-1; possibly TRBD1 for D (5 bases). The germline V gene has CDR1 SGHRS and CDR2 YFSETQ. Trimming shortened V by 1 base and J by 3 bases, and 13 bases separated the two germline ends. The CDR3 length is 15 residues.

The J gene is TRBJ2-7, the V gene TRBV7-6; unclear D gene. Germline CDR1 is SGHVS and CDR2 is FNYEAQ. The length of the CDR3 is 13 residues. Trimming left V 1 base short and J 7 bases short, with 11 bases between. In DNA, the CDR3 is TGTGCCAGCAGCTTAGGCCAGTCCGGGGAGCAGTACTTC. Translation: CASSLGQSGEQYF.

As to this clonotype: Germline and junction disagree at one end, which may indicate a read error. The V gene is TRBV6-4, the J gene TRBJ2-5; 7 bases line up with TRBD2. Germline assignment: CDR1 MRHNA and CDR2 SNTAGT. The CDR3 sequence is 16 residues long. The CDR3 nucleotides are TGTGCCAGCAGGGAGACTAGCCTACCGAACATGGAGACCCGGTACTTC. Its protein is CASRETSLPNMETRYF.

The chain uses TRBV20-1 and TRBJ2-5; no firm D call. The CDR3 totals 15 residues. The germline V and J ends were trimmed by 5 bases and 9 bases, with 25 bases remaining between them. Per germline, CDR1 DFQATT and CDR2 SNEGSKA (reference sequence). CDR3 residues: CSAFWDLYSNQPQYF. CDR3 bases: TGCAGTGCTTTTTGGGATCTCTATAGCAATCAGCCCCAGTACTTC.

Of note for this clonotype: It may be a read error: a sequence one base away is much more abundant. The J gene is TRBJ2-7, the V gene TRBV25-1; TRBD1 aligns across 7 bases. The CDR3 runs to 17 residues. V lost 5 bases, J lost 2 bases, and 15 bases stayed unmatched. CDR1 and CDR2 from the germline V gene are MGHDK and SYGVNS. CDR3 residues: CASSFLGKGGLAYEQYF. In DNA form, the CDR3 reads TGTGCCAGCAGTTTCCTGGGTAAAGGGGGCTTAGCCTACGAGCAGTACTTC.

This clonotype was observed at least ten times. The gene calls are TRBV5-8 and TRBJ2-5, with D possibly being TRBD1 or TRBD2 (5 bases each). The CDR3 has 13 amino acids. Germline-derived CDR1 and CDR2 are SGHTS and YDEGEE. Trimming pared 9 bases from V and 1 base from J, leaving 13 bases between. CDR3 sequence (DNA): TGTGCCATCCGGTCCGGGACCCAAGAGACCCAGTACTTC. This encodes CAIRSGTQETQYF.

Comment on this clonotype: This may be a read error, as it is one base from a much larger clone. V usage is TRBV6-4 and J usage is TRBJ2-1, with TRBD2 as a possible D gene (6 bases). This CDR3 has 16 amino acids. Per germline, CDR1 MRHNA and CDR2 SNTAGT. This chain's CDR3 is CASSDSGGSDHNEQSF. The CDR3 coding sequence is TGTGCCAGCAGTGACTCTGGGGGGAGCGACCACAATGAGCAGTCCTTC.

This clonotype was recorded at least ten times. The chain carries TRBV7-2 and TRBJ1-4; D call uncertain. The CDR3 length is 16 residues. Germline V gene sequence: CDR1 SGHTA, CDR2 FQGNSA. Trimming took 1 base from V and 3 from J, leaving 12 bases between them. The CDR3 DNA is TGTGCCAGCAGCTTAGGGTGGGAGGAAGCTAATGAAAAACTGTTTTTT. Protein: CASSLGWEEANEKLFF.

J is TRBJ2-3 and V is TRBV5-1, with D perhaps matching TRBD2 (7 bases). With 4 bases removed from V and 12 bases from J, the gap between germline ends came to 21 bases. There are 14 residues in the CDR3. CDR1 and CDR2 from the germline V gene are SGHRS and YFSETQ. CDR3 sequence reads: CASSLTGRAETQYF. CDR3 DNA: TGCGCCAGCAGCCTCACAGGGAGGGCAGAGACCCAGTATTTT.

Details on this clonotype: Because it lacks the conserved phenylalanine or tryptophan at the end, this CDR3 is likely a read error. Because the CDR3's place on the DNA is in doubt, the DNA is left out and the CDR3 is given as listed by TCRdb. The chain links TRBV6-5 to TRBJ2-7; the table's D call TRBD1 went unverified against the DNA. Termini included, the CDR3 measures 15 amino acids. The germline V gene encodes CDR1 MNHEY and CDR2 SVGAGI. The CDR3 sequence: CASSVRDSRAPTSST.

This clonotype was observed many times. The V call is TRBV9, the J call TRBJ2-3; TRBD2 is a possible D gene (6 bases). Germline CDR1 reads SGDLS; CDR2 reads YYNGEE. This CDR3 contains 16 residues. Trimming shortened V by 0 bases and J by 6 bases, and 17 bases separated the two germline ends. In nucleotides, the CDR3 is TGTGCCAGCAGCGTAGTCGGCGGGGCCCGGTCGGATACGCAGTATTTT. Translating gives CASSVVGGARSDTQYF.

This chain joins TRBV2 and TRBJ2-1; D gene unclear. The CDR3 runs 12 residues. Per germline, CDR1 SNHLY and CDR2 FYNNEI. Between the trimmed V and J ends, which lost 3 bases and 6 bases, there was a span of 6 bases. CDR3 DNA sequence: TGTGCCAGCAGTGAGGTGGCCAATGAGCAGTTCTTC. This sequence encodes CASSEVANEQFF.

The chain combines TRBV19 with TRBJ1-1; D is ambiguous. The CDR3 is made up of 14 amino acids. From germline, CDR1 is LNHDA and CDR2 SQIVND (reference sequence). V lost 6 bases and J 0 bases, leaving 11 bases between the germline ends. CDR3 DNA: TGTGCCAGTAGGTACAGCACCTTGAACACTGAAGCTTTCTTT. It is translated as CASRYSTLNTEAFF.

This clonotype was observed at least ten times. The chain has TRBV5-6 and TRBJ2-3; D not certain. Germline loops: CDR1 SGHDT, CDR2 YYEEEE. V gave up 0 bases and J gave up 6 bases, with 11 bases separating them. The CDR3 sequence is 14 residues long. The CDR3 loop is CASSLGAGSDTQYF. CDR3 DNA sequence: TGTGCCAGCAGCTTGGGTGCAGGATCGGATACGCAGTATTTT.

The V call is TRBV20-1, the J call TRBJ1-6, with D maybe TRBD1 (5 bases). The CDR3 length is 13 residues. Germline CDR1 DFQATT, CDR2 SNEGSKA (reference sequence). With 1 base removed from V and 8 bases from J, the gap between germline ends came to 9 bases. The CDR3 here is CSARGTRDSPLHF. The DNA of the CDR3 is TGCAGTGCTAGAGGTACCAGGGATTCACCCCTCCACTTT.

There are many counts of this clonotype. CDR3 DNA sequence: TGTGCCAGCAGCCAAGAATTCGGCAGGGAGGAAAAACTGTTTTTT. Translation: CASSQEFGREEKLFF. The V gene is TRBV4-2, the J gene TRBJ1-4, with a tentative D call TRBD1 (5 bases). CDR1 LGHNA and CDR2 YNFKEQ come from the germline V gene. V was shortened by 0 bases and J by 8 bases, with 13 bases between the two germline ends. CDR3 length: 15 amino acids.

This chain connects TRBV25-1 to TRBJ1-2; 7 bases match TRBD1. Per the germline V gene, CDR1 is MGHDK and CDR2 is SYGVNS. This CDR3 contains 14 residues. V gave up 4 bases and J gave up 3 bases; unmatched junction bases: 5. The CDR3 loop reads CASSATDRYYGYTF. The CDR3 DNA reads TGTGCCAGCAGTGCTACGGACAGGTACTATGGCTACACCTTC.

As concerns this clonotype: This may come from a read error, since a much larger clone is one base off. The chain combines TRBV3-1 with TRBJ1-1; a weak D match, TRBD1 (6 bases). The CDR3 is 16 amino acids. Germline CDR1 is LGHDT and CDR2 is YNNKEL (reference sequence). The CDR3 nucleotides are TGTGCCAGCGGCCAAGTCGGCTATGGCAGGGGAGTTGAAGCTTTCTTT. Translating gives CASGQVGYGRGVEAFF.

The chain employs TRBV9 and TRBJ2-3, with a weak D call TRBD1 (5 bases). Germline V lookup: CDR1 SGDLS, CDR2 YYNGEE. With 0 bases removed from V and 0 bases from J, the gap between germline ends came to 8 bases. There are 15 residues in the CDR3. CDR3 sequence (DNA): TGTGCCAGCAGCGTAGCAGGGTGGAGCACAGATACGCAGTATTTT. It codes for CASSVAGWSTDTQYF.